The rows below give T cell receptor beta chains drawn from one sample of a study of blood T cell repertoires in COVID-19. Assay used: immunoSEQ multiplex PCR; TCRdb lists only in-frame clones, some missing. This table has approximately 96,000 clones, 88% appearing once. Sequencing was carried out using peripheral blood. Receptors were obtained from a woman of 80 years or more with acute or convalescent COVID-19. The CDR3 runs from the conserved cysteine through the conserved F or W. D genes are given only for firm matches. The size entry is marked missing in some rows and otherwise reads once, few, many or a size class.

size,V,D,J,CDR3,DNA
-,TRBV6-6,-,TRBJ1-5,CASSPGINQPQHF,TGTGCCAGCAGTCCCGGGATAAATCAGCCCCAGCATTTT
-,TRBV5-4,TRBD1,TRBJ1-2,CASSSFRGQEDGYTF,TGTGCCAGCAGCTCTTTTCGCGGACAGGAGGATGGCTACACCTTC
-,TRBV7-2,-,TRBJ2-2,CASRELGATGELFF,TGTGCCAGCCGGGAACTAGGCGCCACCGGGGAGCTGTTTTTT
-,TRBV19,TRBD1,TRBJ1-2,CASSTDRVWGYTF,TGTGCCAGTAGCACCGACAGGGTCTGGGGCTACACCTTC
few,TRBV13,TRBD1,TRBJ2-4,CASSSTSDRGAGLAKNIQYF,TGTGCCAGCAGTTCTACCTCGGACAGGGGAGCGGGACTAGCCAAAAACATTCAGTACTTC
-,TRBV18,TRBD1,TRBJ1-2,CASSERTGEGYGYTF,TGTGCCAGCTCGGAGAGGACAGGGGAAGGCTATGGCTACACCTTC
-,TRBV27,-,TRBJ1-3,CASSKGFPGGPGNTIYF,TGTGCCAGCAGTAAGGGGTTTCCGGGAGGCCCTGGAAACACCATATATTTT
-,TRBV6-5,-,TRBJ1-1,CASSYSPLETEAFF,TGTGCCAGCAGTTACTCACCCTTGGAGACTGAAGCTTTCTTT
-,TRBV9,-,TRBJ2-5,CASSVNDGAFGQETQYF,TGTGCCAGCAGCGTGAATGATGGGGCGTTCGGGCAAGAGACCCAGTACTTC
-,TRBV6-2/TRBV6-3,-,TRBJ1-5,CASSYARQNSNQPQHF,TGTGCCAGCAGTTACGCCCGACAGAATAGCAATCAGCCCCAGCATTTT
-,TRBV27,TRBD2,TRBJ2-7,CASSPGGGWYEQYF,TGTGCCAGCAGCCCAGGCGGGGGGTGGTACGAGCAGTACTTC
-,TRBV7-7,TRBD2,TRBJ2-1,CASSLRWTSADNEQFF,TGTGCTAGCAGCTTAAGATGGACTAGCGCCGACAATGAGCAGTTCTTC
-,TRBV10-3,TRBD1,TRBJ2-2,CAISELTGGPNTGELFF,TGTGCCATCAGTGAGTTGACAGGGGGCCCAAACACCGGGGAGCTGTTTTTT
-,TRBV5-1,TRBD2,TRBJ2-3,CASSTTSGTDTQYF,TGCGCCAGCAGCACGACTAGCGGGACAGATACGCAGTATTTT
-,TRBV9,-,TRBJ1-6,CASSAESGTYNSPLHF,TGTGCCAGCAGCGCTGAGAGCGGAACCTATAATTCACCCCTCCACTTT
once,TRBV7-3,TRBD2,TRBJ2-5,CASSKGLAGGPVGETQYF,TGTGCCAGCAGCAAGGGACTAGCGGGGGGGCCCGTCGGAGAGACCCAGTACTTC
-,TRBV9,TRBD2,TRBJ2-5,CASSRGLAGETQYF,TGTGCCAGCAGCCGGGGACTAGCGGGCGAGACCCAGTACTTC
-,TRBV6-5,TRBD1,TRBJ1-2,CASSYSMTGPEGYTF,TGTGCCAGCAGTTACTCCATGACAGGGCCGGAAGGCTACACCTTC
once,TRBV27,TRBD1,TRBJ1-2,CASSFSTGANYGYTF,TGTGCCAGCAGTTTCTCAACAGGGGCTAACTATGGCTACACCTTC
-,TRBV6-5,TRBD1,TRBJ1-1,CASRQGSRGEAFF,TGTGCCAGCAGACAGGGGTCGCGGGGTGAAGCTTTCTTT
-,TRBV3-1/TRBV3-2,-,TRBJ2-2,CASSHGSLIGELFF,TGTGCCAGCAGCCACGGGAGCCTCATTGGGGAGCTGTTTTTT
-,TRBV27,-,TRBJ2-6,CASSLLAVSGANVLTF,TGTGCCAGCAGTTTATTAGCGGTCTCTGGGGCCAACGTCCTGACTTTC
-,TRBV21-1,-,TRBJ1-1,CASGQYTEAFF,TGTGCCAGCGGGCAGTACACTGAAGCTTTCTTT
once,TRBV5-1,TRBD1,TRBJ1-4,CASSYGSGTGLVELFF,TGCGCCAGCAGCTACGGCTCCGGGACAGGGCTGGTGGAACTGTTTTTT
-,TRBV4-3,-,TRBJ2-3,CASSQEEGDTSTDTQYF,TGCGCCAGCAGCCAAGAAGAGGGCGACACTAGCACAGATACGCAGTATTTT
-,TRBV3-1/TRBV3-2,-,TRBJ2-5,CASSQDPGNQETQYF,TGTGCCAGCAGCCAAGATCCAGGGAACCAAGAGACCCAGTACTTC
-,TRBV5-1,-,TRBJ1-6,CASSTDSLTSPLHF,TGCGCCAGCAGCACGGACAGCCTTACGTCACCCCTCCACTTT
-,TRBV19,-,TRBJ1-2,CASSAQGDQGYTF,TGTGCCAGTAGTGCACAGGGAGATCAGGGCTACACCTTC
-,TRBV6-6,-,TRBJ2-7,CASSYSSGEQYF,TGTGCCAGCAGTTACTCGTCGGGGGAGCAGTACTTC
-,TRBV7-2,-,TRBJ1-2,CASSPVAGLGLHYGYTF,TGTGCCAGCAGCCCAGTGGCGGGGCTGGGATTACACTATGGCTACACCTTC
-,TRBV15,TRBD1,TRBJ1-4,CATSSAPGQVREKLFF,TGTGCCACCAGCAGCGCACCCGGACAGGTTCGTGAAAAACTGTTTTTT
-,TRBV24-1,TRBD2,TRBJ2-1,CATSDPTSGRNEQFF,TGTGCCACCAGTGACCCGACTAGCGGGAGGAATGAGCAGTTCTTC
-,TRBV7-9,-,TRBJ2-2,CASSPLVGRRGSNTGELFF,TGTGCCAGCAGCCCTTTGGTGGGACGCAGGGGTTCGAACACCGGGGAGCTGTTTTTT
-,TRBV7-2,TRBD1,TRBJ1-4,CASSFDRVNEKLFF,TGTGCCAGCAGCTTCGACAGGGTTAATGAAAAACTGTTTTTT
-,TRBV7-2,-,TRBJ2-3,CASSSTRRTDTQYF,TGTGCCAGCAGCTCGACTCGACGCACAGATACGCAGTATTTT
-,TRBV18,TRBD1,TRBJ1-5,CASSPGQGIGQPQHF,TGTGCCAGCTCACCTGGACAGGGGATCGGCCAGCCCCAGCATTTT
few,TRBV5-1,-,TRBJ1-5,CASSPGGGAQPQHF,TGCGCCAGCAGCCCGGGGGGGGGCGCGCAGCCCCAGCATTTT
-,TRBV25-1,-,TRBJ2-5,CASGPAGKETQYF,TGTGCCAGCGGCCCCGCAGGGAAGGAGACCCAGTACTTC
-,TRBV25-1,TRBD2,TRBJ2-1,CASSEAGGGDNEQFF,TGTGCCAGCAGTGAGGCTGGCGGGGGAGACAATGAGCAGTTCTTC
-,TRBV30,-,TRBJ1-2,CAWSVTGDYGYTF,TGTGCCTGGAGTGTAACAGGAGACTATGGCTACACCTTC
few,TRBV28,-,TRBJ1-2,CASSLAGHLYGYTF,TGTGCCAGCAGTTTGGCCGGACATCTCTATGGCTACACCTTC
-,TRBV28,TRBD2,TRBJ2-2,CASSPRASGSRTGELFF,TGTGCCAGCAGTCCCCGGGCTAGCGGGAGTAGGACCGGGGAGCTGTTTTTT
-,TRBV6-5,-,TRBJ1-1,CASSYGEGSGIMAFF,TGTGCCAGCAGTTACGGGGAGGGATCCGGAATAATGGCTTTCTTT
once,TRBV7-2,-,TRBJ1-1,CASSLAGGPTEAFF,TGTGCCAGCAGCTTAGCGGGGGGGCCCACTGAAGCTTTCTTT